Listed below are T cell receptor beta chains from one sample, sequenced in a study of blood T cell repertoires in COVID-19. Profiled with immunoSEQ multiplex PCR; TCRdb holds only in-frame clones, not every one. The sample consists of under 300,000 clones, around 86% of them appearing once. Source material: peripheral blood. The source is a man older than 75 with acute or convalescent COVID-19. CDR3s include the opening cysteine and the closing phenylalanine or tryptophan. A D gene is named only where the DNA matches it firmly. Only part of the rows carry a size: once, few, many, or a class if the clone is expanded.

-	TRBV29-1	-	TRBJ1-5	TGCAGCGTTGGGAGTAGCAATCAGCCCCAGCATTTT	CSVGSSNQPQHF
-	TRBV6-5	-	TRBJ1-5	TGTGCCAGCACTCCCGGGGGGGGAGGTCAGCCCCAGCATTTT	CASTPGGGGQPQHF
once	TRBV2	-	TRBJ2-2	TGTGCCAGCAGTGAAGCATGGGCTAGCGCGAACACCGGGGAGCTGTTTTTT	CASSEAWASANTGELFF
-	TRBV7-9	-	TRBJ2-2	TGTGCCAGCAGCTTAAGTGCGGGGACGGGGACCGGGGAGCTGTTTTTT	CASSLSAGTGTGELFF
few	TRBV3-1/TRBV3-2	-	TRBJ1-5	TGTGCCAGCAGCCACGCAGGGGCCGATCAGCCCCAGCATTTT	CASSHAGADQPQHF
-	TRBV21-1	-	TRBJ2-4	TGTGCCAGCAGCATAGAGCCCCGAGACATTCAGTACTTC	CASSIEPRDIQYF
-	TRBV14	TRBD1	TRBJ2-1	TGTGCCAGCAGCTCCGGGACAGGGATGCGGGATGAGCAGTTCTTC	CASSSGTGMRDEQFF
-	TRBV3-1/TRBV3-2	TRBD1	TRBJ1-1	TGTGCCAGCAGCTATGGACAGGGGAACACTGAAGCTTTCTTT	CASSYGQGNTEAFF
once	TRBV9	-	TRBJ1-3	TGTGCCAGCAGCGTAGAAGGGGTCTCTGGAAACACCATATATTTT	CASSVEGVSGNTIYF
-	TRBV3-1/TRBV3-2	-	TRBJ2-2	TGTGCCAGCAGCCAAGATCCAGCGCTTTTGGGGGAGCTGTTTTTT	CASSQDPALLGELFF
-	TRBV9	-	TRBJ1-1	TGTGCCAGCAGCGAGAGACAGGTGAACACTGAAGCTTTCTTT	CASSERQVNTEAFF
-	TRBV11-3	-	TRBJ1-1	TGTGCCAGCAGCTTAAGTGGCAGTTCTGAAGCTTTCTTT	CASSLSGSSEAFF
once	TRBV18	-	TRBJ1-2	TGTGCCAGCTCACCCACTAGGAGCCCCGGCTTGGGCTACACCTTC	CASSPTRSPGLGYTF
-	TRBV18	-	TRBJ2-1	TGTGCCAGCTCATCCCCAGGCCAATATGTAAATGAGCAGTTCTTC	CASSSPGQYVNEQFF
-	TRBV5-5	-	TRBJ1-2	TGTGCCAGCAGCCACACAGTGAACTATGGCTACACCTTC	CASSHTVNYGYTF
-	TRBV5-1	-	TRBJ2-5	TGCGCCAGCAGCAGGGAAAGCGGAACAGAGACCCAGTACTTC	CASSRESGTETQYF
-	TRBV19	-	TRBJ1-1	TGTGCCAGTAAGGATCTGGGCCGTGAAGCTTTCTTT	CASKDLGREAFF
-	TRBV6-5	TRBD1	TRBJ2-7	TGTGCCAGCAGTCCCGGGACAGGGATAACCTACGAGCAGTACTTC	CASSPGTGITYEQYF
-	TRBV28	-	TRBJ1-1	TGTGCCAGCAGTTCTACCGCCATGAACACTGAAGCTTTCTTT	CASSSTAMNTEAFF
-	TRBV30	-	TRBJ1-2	TGTGCCCAGCTGACCGGACAGTGGCTAGTAAACTATGGCTACACCTTC	CAQLTGQWLVNYGYTF
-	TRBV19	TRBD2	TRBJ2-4	TGTGCCAGTGGGGAGGGATTAGCCAAAAACATTCAGTACTTC	CASGEGLAKNIQYF
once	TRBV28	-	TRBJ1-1	TGTGCCAGCAGGCCGGAGGCCACTGAAGCTTTCTTT	CASRPEATEAFF
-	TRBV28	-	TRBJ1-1	TGTGCCAGCAGTCCCGGGGGGGGGAGCGCTGAAGCTTTCTTT	CASSPGGGSAEAFF
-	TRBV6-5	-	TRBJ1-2	TGTGCCAGCAAACGAGACAACGGGGAAGGGGGCTACACCTTC	CASKRDNGEGGYTF
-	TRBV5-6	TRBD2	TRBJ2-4	TGTGCCAGCAGCTTGGTTACTAGCGGGAGAAATCGAAACATTCAGTACTTC	CASSLVTSGRNRNIQYF
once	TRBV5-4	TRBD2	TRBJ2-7	TGTGCCAGCAGCTTGGCTTTCGGCGGGAGGAACGAGCAGTACTTC	CASSLAFGGRNEQYF
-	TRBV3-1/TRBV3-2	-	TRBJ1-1	TGTGCCAGCAGCCGAATTTCAAGGGGTTACTCGAACACTGAAGCTTTCTTT	CASSRISRGYSNTEAFF
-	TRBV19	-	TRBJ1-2	TGTGCCAGTAGTTTTCGGGTCGCCCGCTACACCTTC	CASSFRVARYTF
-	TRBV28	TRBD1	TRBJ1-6	TGTGCCAGCAGACCTTCGACAGGGTGGAATTCACCCCTCCACTTT	CASRPSTGWNSPLHF
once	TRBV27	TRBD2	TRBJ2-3	TGTGCCAGCAGTTGGCTAGCTAGCGGCTTCACAGATACGCAGTATTTT	CASSWLASGFTDTQYF
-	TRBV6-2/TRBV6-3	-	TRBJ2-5	TGTGCCAGCAGTACCCTACAGGTGTACCAAGAGACCCAGTACTTC	CASSTLQVYQETQYF
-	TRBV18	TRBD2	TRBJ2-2	TGTGCCAGCTCCCCAGCGGGGAGCGACACCGGGGAGCTGTTTTTT	CASSPAGSDTGELFF
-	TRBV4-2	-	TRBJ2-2	TGTGCCAGCAGCCAAGATCCCAGGCCCCCCACCACCGGGGAGCTGTTTTTT	CASSQDPRPPTTGELFF
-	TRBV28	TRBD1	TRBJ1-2	TGTGCCAGCAGTGACTCCGGGACAGCCTATGGCTACACCTTC	CASSDSGTAYGYTF
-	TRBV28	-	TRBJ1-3	TGTGCCAGCAGTCCTTACCTCCGACAGACCTCTGGAAACACCATATATTTT	CASSPYLRQTSGNTIYF
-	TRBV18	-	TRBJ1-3	TGTGCCAGCTCACCAGTAAGACTTACTCGGAACACCATATATTTT	CASSPVRLTRNTIYF
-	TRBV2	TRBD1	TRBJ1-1	TGTGCCAGCAAGGCCCGGACAGGAGGGGAGACTGAAGCTTTCTTT	CASKARTGGETEAFF
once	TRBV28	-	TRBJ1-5	TGTGCCAGCAGTCCTACAGGATGGGATCAGCCCCAGCATTTT	CASSPTGWDQPQHF
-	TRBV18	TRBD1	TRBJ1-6	TGTGCCAGCTCACCACAGGGACAGTTAAATTCACCCCTCCACTTT	CASSPQGQLNSPLHF
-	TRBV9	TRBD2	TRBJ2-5	TGTGCCAGCAGCGTAAACAGCGGGGGGGGCGAGACCCAGTACTTC	CASSVNSGGGETQYF
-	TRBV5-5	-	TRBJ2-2	TGTGCCAGCAGCTTGGACTCTACTACCACCGGGGAGCTGTTTTTT	CASSLDSTTTGELFF